Following are 4 T cell receptor beta chains from one sample sequenced in a study of T cells after yellow fever vaccination. TCRdb ran MiXCR on the 5' RACE reads and lists one entry per CDR3 protein. The table lists about 320,000 distinct CDR3 sequences, 6.8% of them singletons. Sequenced material: PBMCs, taken roughly seven weeks after the first yellow fever vaccination. The receptors here all came from a man younger than 35 who received the YFV17D yellow fever vaccine.

This clonotype was observed at least ten times. This chain uses TRBV7-3 with TRBJ2-2; 7 bases agree with TRBD1. The CDR3 is 14 amino acids. J gave up 8 bases and V 7 bases, and 10 bases lay outside the gene matches. The germline V gene has CDR1 SGHTA and CDR2 FQGTGA. As DNA, the CDR3 is TGTGCCAGCACCCAATTCCCGGGACAGGGGGAGCTGTTTTTT. Residues: CASTQFPGQGELFF.

The sample holds a few counts of this clonotype. The chain couples TRBV18 to TRBJ2-2; no clear D gene. V lost 5 bases and J lost 1, with 8 bases in between. The CDR3 has 14 amino acids. Per the germline V gene, CDR1 is KGHSH and CDR2 is LQKENI. For the CDR3, the DNA is TGTGCCAGCTCATCCGACTTGAACACCGGGGAGCTGTTTTTT. It translates to CASSSDLNTGELFF.

This clonotype was observed a handful of times. V usage is TRBV9 and J usage is TRBJ2-2, with 8 bases fitting TRBD2. CDR1 and CDR2 (germline): SGDLS, YYNGEE. With 0 bases clipped from V and 5 bases from J, the junction kept 6 bases outside the gene matches. The CDR3 loop spans 16 amino acids. DNA of the CDR3: TGTGCCAGCAGCGTAGTTGGGCCTAGCGGGACCGGGGAGCTGTTTTTT. Translation: CASSVVGPSGTGELFF.

This clonotype was observed a few times. J is TRBJ1-4 and V is TRBV4-3; possible D gene TRBD1, 6 bases. Germline V lookup: CDR1 LGHNA, CDR2 YSLEER. V lost 5 bases and J lost 10, with 17 bases in between. This CDR3 has 14 residues. The CDR3 nucleotides read TGCGCCAGCAGCTCATGGGGGGCGGGCGGAAAACTGTTTTTT. Its protein product is CASSSWGAGGKLFF.